This TCR beta chain comes out of a study of Tregs in tolerant kidney transplant recipients. Study-wide points: For some patients, primers changed over time, blocking nucleotide-level comparison. Activated donor B cell expansion appeared to reveal the most relevant donor-specific TCRbeta repertoire. In tolerant patients, donor-specific Tregs outgrew total Tregs, suggesting antigen-driven expansion.

As concerns this clone: Antigen: not known.

Some clones are missing from TCRdb's copy, which holds only in-frame ones; the method was immunoSEQ multiplex PCR. The table includes approximately 50,000 clones, roughly nine tenths detected once. The CDR3 is made up of 15 amino acids. Germline CDR1 MNHNY, CDR2 SVGAGI (reference sequence). The ends lost 5 bases at V and 0 bases at J; junction bases unmatched: 6. Recipients received nonmyeloablative bone marrow transplants from related graft donors, with transient mixed chimerism. The sequence was collected from a human patient who received a combined kidney and bone marrow transplant. T cells may partly derive from the graft donor. Sequencing used CD8+ T cells from blood (PBMCs), obtained 24 months after the transplant. The chain employs TRBV6-6 and TRBJ2-7; 8 bases match TRBD1. The CDR3 nucleotides read TGTGCCAGCAGTCCCACCGGGACAGGCTCCTACGAGCAGTACTTC. Amino acids: CASSPTGTGSYEQYF.